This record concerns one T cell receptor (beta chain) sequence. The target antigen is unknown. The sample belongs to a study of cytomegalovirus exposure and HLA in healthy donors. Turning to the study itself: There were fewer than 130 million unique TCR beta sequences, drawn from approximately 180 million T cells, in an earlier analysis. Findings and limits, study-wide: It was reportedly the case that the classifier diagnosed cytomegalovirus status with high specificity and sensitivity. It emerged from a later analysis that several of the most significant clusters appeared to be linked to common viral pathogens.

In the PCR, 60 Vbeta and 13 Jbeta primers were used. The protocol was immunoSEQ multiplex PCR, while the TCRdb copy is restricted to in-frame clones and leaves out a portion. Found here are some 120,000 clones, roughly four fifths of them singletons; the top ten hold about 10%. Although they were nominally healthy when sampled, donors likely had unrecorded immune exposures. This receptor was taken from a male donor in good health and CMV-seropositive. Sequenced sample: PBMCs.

CDR3 amino acids: CASSLESEQYF. CDR3 in DNA: TGTGCCAGCAGTCTAGAATCCGAGCAGTACTTC. The V and J genes are TRBV28 and TRBJ2-7, with D unresolved. There are 11 residues in the CDR3. Germline CDR1 reads MDHEN; CDR2 reads SYDVKM. V was pared by 5 bases and J by 6 bases, with 8 bases between.